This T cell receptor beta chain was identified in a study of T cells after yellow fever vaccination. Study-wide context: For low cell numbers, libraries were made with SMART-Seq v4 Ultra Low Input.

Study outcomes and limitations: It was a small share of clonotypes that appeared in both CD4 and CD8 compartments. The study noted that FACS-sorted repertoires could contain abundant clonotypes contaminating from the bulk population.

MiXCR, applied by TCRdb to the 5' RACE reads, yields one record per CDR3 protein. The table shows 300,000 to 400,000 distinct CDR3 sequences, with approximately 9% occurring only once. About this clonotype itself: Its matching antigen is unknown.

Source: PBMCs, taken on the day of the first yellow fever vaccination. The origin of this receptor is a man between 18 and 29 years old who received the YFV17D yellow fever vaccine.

CDR3 sequence: CASSLATSGGVGDYNEQFF. Here the CDR3 DNA reads TGTGCCAGCAGCTTAGCAACTAGCGGGGGGGTGGGAGACTACAATGAGCAGTTCTTC. The V call is TRBV7-2, the J call TRBJ2-1; 13 nucleotides line up with TRBD2. After removal of 0 bases from V and 3 bases from J, the junction contained 8 bases not matched to a gene. The CDR3 covers 19 residues. Germline loops: CDR1 SGHTA, CDR2 FQGNSA.